Listed below are T cell receptor beta chains from one sample, sequenced in a study of stem cell transplantation in POMP-related autoinflammatory disease. Assay: immunoSEQ multiplex PCR; the TCRdb copy retains only in-frame clones and omits some. The data contain 6,000 to 7,000 clones, 80% to 85% of them seen just once; the ten biggest clones take up roughly 4%. Sequencing input: a CXCR5-defined cell subset from PBMCs. The receptors come from a human donor in good health. The CDR3 runs from the conserved cysteine through the conserved F or W. The D gene is left open where the match is weak. Not every row has a clone size; where given, it reads once, few, many or a size class.

clone_size	v_call	d_call	j_call	cdr3_aa	cdr3_nt
NA	TRBV6-5	NA	TRBJ2-6	CASSKVGLGANVLTF	TGTGCCAGCAGCAAGGTCGGCCTTGGGGCCAACGTCCTGACTTTC
once	TRBV5-1	NA	TRBJ2-3	CASSLSSPGTDTQYF	TGCGCCAGCAGCTTGTCGTCCCCCGGGACAGATACGCAGTATTTT
NA	TRBV30	TRBD1	TRBJ2-3	CAWDRGHTDTQYF	TGTGCCTGGGACAGGGGGCACACAGATACGCAGTATTTT
NA	TRBV5-1	TRBD1	TRBJ1-2	CASSLASGDRGYGYTF	TGCGCCAGCAGCTTGGCCTCGGGGGACAGGGGCTATGGCTACACCTTC
NA	TRBV5-4	TRBD1	TRBJ1-1	CARGQGGYTEAFF	TGTGCCAGAGGACAGGGGGGGTACACTGAAGCTTTCTTT
NA	TRBV30	NA	TRBJ2-5	CAWARRFQETQYF	TGTGCCTGGGCCAGGAGATTCCAAGAGACCCAGTACTTC
few	TRBV6-1	TRBD1	TRBJ1-6	CASSTKQGAESPLHF	TGTGCCAGCAGTACCAAACAGGGGGCGGAATCACCCCTCCACTTT
NA	TRBV10-3	TRBD1	TRBJ1-5	CAISGGTGTGGNQPQHF	TGTGCCATCAGTGGGGGAACGGGGACAGGGGGCAATCAGCCCCAGCATTTT
NA	TRBV19	NA	TRBJ2-3	CASRASAGTDTQYF	TGTGCCAGTAGAGCCAGCGCTGGAACAGATACGCAGTATTTT
NA	TRBV7-7	NA	TRBJ2-5	CASSLGNQETQYF	TGTGCCAGCAGCTTAGGGAACCAAGAGACCCAGTACTTC
NA	TRBV4-1	TRBD1	TRBJ2-1	CASSQVFRTGVYNEQFF	TGCGCCAGCAGCCAAGTGTTCAGGACAGGGGTCTACAATGAGCAGTTCTTC
NA	TRBV4-1	NA	TRBJ1-5	CASSQEVRGARSQPQHF	TGCGCCAGCAGCCAAGAGGTTAGGGGGGCTAGATCTCAGCCCCAGCATTTT
NA	TRBV7-9	NA	TRBJ1-1	CASSLGDLAMNTEAFF	TGTGCCAGCAGCTTAGGGGACCTCGCTATGAACACTGAAGCTTTCTTT
NA	TRBV18	NA	TRBJ2-1	CASSPLGAGARMKYYNEQFF	TGTGCCAGCTCACCACTTGGGGCGGGGGCTAGGATGAAATACTACAATGAGCAGTTCTTC
once	TRBV6-4	NA	TRBJ1-2	CASSDSNKGGDYGYTF	TGTGCCAGCAGTGACTCGAACAAGGGAGGGGACTATGGCTACACCTTC
NA	TRBV7-9	TRBD2	TRBJ2-3	CASSPLGTSGGLTDTQYF	TGTGCCAGCAGTCCCCTCGGGACTAGCGGGGGACTGACAGATACGCAGTATTTT
NA	TRBV5-8	TRBD1	TRBJ2-7	CASSRGTVTYEQYF	TGTGCCAGCAGCAGAGGGACAGTCACCTACGAGCAGTACTTC
once	TRBV7-3	TRBD1	TRBJ2-7	CASSSTSGQIYEQYF	TGTGCCAGCAGCTCGACTTCGGGACAGATTTACGAGCAGTACTTC
once	TRBV6-5	NA	TRBJ2-7	CASSYDTSYEQYF	TGTGCCAGCAGTTACGACACCTCCTACGAGCAGTACTTC
NA	TRBV11-2	TRBD2	TRBJ2-4	CASSEPGLAGAGIQYF	TGTGCCAGCAGCGAGCCGGGACTAGCGGGGGCAGGCATTCAGTACTTC
once	TRBV7-9	NA	TRBJ2-1	CASSLGLVRQFDEQFF	TGTGCCAGCAGCTTGGGTCTTGTGAGGCAGTTCGATGAGCAGTTCTTC
NA	TRBV5-1	NA	TRBJ1-1	CASSLGSGANTEAFF	TGCGCCAGCAGCTTGGGGTCAGGGGCCAACACTGAAGCTTTCTTT
NA	TRBV5-5	NA	TRBJ2-4	CASSLEAKNIQYF	TGTGCCAGCAGCTTGGAAGCCAAAAACATTCAGTACTTC
NA	TRBV6-6	TRBD1	TRBJ1-5	CASRDRVYSNQPQHF	TGTGCCAGCAGGGACAGGGTTTATAGCAATCAGCCCCAGCATTTT
NA	TRBV9	NA	TRBJ1-6	CASSVAGTLNRNSPLHF	TGTGCCAGCAGCGTAGCCGGGACGTTAAACCGGAATTCACCCCTCCACTTT
NA	TRBV5-4	NA	TRBJ1-2	CASTLNDGYTF	TGTGCCAGCACCCTTAACGATGGCTACACCTTC
NA	TRBV6-5	TRBD2	TRBJ2-7	CASRGSSGGSYEQYF	TGTGCCAGCCGAGGGTCAAGCGGGGGTTCCTACGAGCAGTACTTC
NA	TRBV18	NA	TRBJ2-7	CASSPLDNSYEQYF	TGTGCCAGCTCACCACTCGACAACTCCTACGAGCAGTACTTC
NA	TRBV7-9	NA	TRBJ1-1	CASKAGMNTEAFF	TGTGCCAGCAAGGCGGGAATGAACACTGAAGCTTTCTTT
NA	TRBV29-1	NA	TRBJ1-1	CSVRGVVFTEAFF	TGCAGCGTGAGGGGTGTGGTGTTCACTGAAGCTTTCTTT
NA	TRBV28	TRBD1	TRBJ1-2	CASRGQLYGYTF	TGTGCCAGCAGGGGACAGCTCTATGGCTACACCTTC
NA	TRBV6-1	TRBD1	TRBJ1-4	CASSEFRRTGLLKLFF	TGTGCCAGCAGTGAATTTCGCCGGACAGGTCTTTTGAAACTGTTTTTT
NA	TRBV15	NA	TRBJ1-1	CATSMGRGGTEAFF	TGTGCCACCAGCATGGGCCGGGGGGGAACTGAAGCTTTCTTT
NA	TRBV18	NA	TRBJ2-4	CASSPLSGGATKNIQYF	TGTGCCAGCTCACCACTGTCAGGAGGGGCCACCAAAAACATTCAGTACTTC
NA	TRBV7-9	NA	TRBJ1-1	CASRPDGNTEAFF	TGTGCCAGCAGACCGGACGGGAACACTGAAGCTTTCTTT
NA	TRBV4-3	NA	TRBJ2-7	CASSQVVPQFRDRRNEQYF	TGCGCCAGCAGCCAAGTGGTCCCACAGTTCCGGGACCGAAGGAACGAGCAGTACTTC